Listed below are T cell receptor beta chains from one sample, sequenced in a study of T cell repertoires in cytomegalovirus infection. Using its own MiXCR run on the reads, TCRdb lists one record per CDR3 protein. The sample contains roughly 140,000 distinct CDR3 sequences, around 20% of which appear only once. The sample taken for sequencing was PBMCs. The receptors come from a human donor in good health (CMV status not recorded). Some clones in this sample may be carry-over from other donors' samples. Both conserved end residues are part of each CDR3. D genes are given only for firm matches. Expanded clones get a size class; other rows say once, few or many, or leave the size out.

TRBJ2-5	.	TRBV7-2	many	TGTGCCAGCAGCTTAGCCCCGGCGAGGCTCCAAGAGACCCAGTACTTC	CASSLAPARLQETQYF
TRBJ2-3	.	TRBV5-6	.	TGTGCCAGCAGCCCGACGGGACTTCCCCTGGGTACGCAGTATTTT	CASSPTGLPLGTQYF
TRBJ1-2	TRBD1	TRBV2	.	TGTGCCAGCAGTGGGGACAGGGAGGCAGGCTACACCTTC	CASSGDREAGYTF
TRBJ2-1	TRBD2	TRBV5-5	.	TGTGCCAGCAGACCCGGGACTAGCGATGAGCAGTTCTTC	CASRPGTSDEQFF
TRBJ2-5	TRBD2	TRBV5-4	.	TGTGCCAGCAGCCTTCCAGCGGGGGGGCCGGAAGAGACCCAGTACTTC	CASSLPAGGPEETQYF
TRBJ2-1	TRBD1	TRBV6-5	.	TGTGCCAGCAGTTACACAGGGGGTGAGCAGTTCTTC	CASSYTGGEQFF
TRBJ2-7	.	TRBV19	few	TGTGCCAGTAGTATAGGCGGAGGCACTGAGCAGTACTTC	CASSIGGGTEQYF
TRBJ1-3	TRBD1	TRBV7-2	many	TGTGCCAGCAGTAAACAGGGGGTGAGAAGCTCTGGAAACACCATATATTTT	CASSKQGVRSSGNTIYF
TRBJ2-1	TRBD1	TRBV7-8	many	TGTGCCAGCAGCCGAGGTGGGACAGGGGGTCAGAGAGACTACAATGAGCAGTTCTTC	CASSRGGTGGQRDYNEQFF
TRBJ2-7	TRBD2	TRBV28	.	TGTGCCAGCAGTTTACCCCGGACTAGCGGGAGGGTGTCCTACGAGCAGTACTTC	CASSLPRTSGRVSYEQYF
TRBJ2-3	TRBD1	TRBV6-6	.	TGTGCCAGCAGGGGACAGTTGGAGGATACGCAGTATTTT	CASRGQLEDTQYF
TRBJ2-7	TRBD1	TRBV11-2	many	TGTGCCAGCAGCTTAGTACAGGGGCGCTCCTACGAGCAGTACTTC	CASSLVQGRSYEQYF
TRBJ2-3	.	TRBV29-1	few	TGCAGCGTTGAAGATTTCGGACCCCCTGTGCAGTATTTT	CSVEDFGPPVQYF
TRBJ2-1	.	TRBV28	.	TGTGCCAGCAGTTTAAAGGCGGCCTACCGAGTCAATGAGCAGTTCTTC	CASSLKAAYRVNEQFF
TRBJ2-4	.	TRBV28	few	TGTGCCAGCAGTCACAAGTTAGCCAAAAACATTCAGTACTTC	CASSHKLAKNIQYF
TRBJ2-5	.	TRBV4-1	few	TGCGCCAGCAGCCAAGACAACGGGGTTCAAGAGACCCAGTACTTC	CASSQDNGVQETQYF
TRBJ2-1	.	TRBV5-6	few	TGTGCCAGCAGCTCCTGGGTCGACGGCCATGAGCAGTTCTTC	CASSSWVDGHEQFF
TRBJ2-6	.	TRBV20-1	few	TGCAGTGCGAGAGAGGGGTCTGGGGCCAACGTCCTGACTTTC	CSAREGSGANVLTF
TRBJ2-7	.	TRBV6-6	few	TGTGCCAGCAGTTACAGTCGCAGGGGTTCCTACGAGCAGTACTTC	CASSYSRRGSYEQYF
TRBJ2-6	TRBD1	TRBV18	.	TGTGCCAGCTCACCACTTGGGACAGGGGTTGGGGCCAACGTCCTGACTTTC	CASSPLGTGVGANVLTF
TRBJ2-7	.	TRBV28	.	TGTGCCAGCAGTCCCGAGACCTACGAGCAGTACTTC	CASSPETYEQYF
TRBJ1-5	.	TRBV7-2	many	TGTGCCAGCAGCTTAACATTGCGTGATCAGCCCCAGCATTTT	CASSLTLRDQPQHF
TRBJ1-1	TRBD1	TRBV7-9	few	TGTGCCAGCAGCTCTACAGGGGCCACGACTGAAGCTTTCTTT	CASSSTGATTEAFF
TRBJ2-1	.	TRBV28	few	TGTGCCAGCATAGGGTCTCATTACAATGAGCAGTTCTTC	CASIGSHYNEQFF
TRBJ1-1	.	TRBV7-6	many	TGTGCCAGCAGCTTAGAGGTGGACCGGGGGTGGGCTGAAGCTTTCTTT	CASSLEVDRGWAEAFF
TRBJ2-1	TRBD2	TRBV7-2	medium-sized	TGTGCCAGCAGCTCGGGGGGGGGGGCCCGAAATGAGCAGTTCTTC	CASSSGGGARNEQFF
TRBJ1-1	.	TRBV9	.	TGTGCCAGCAGCAACGGAGGCACTGAAGCTTTCTTT	CASSNGGTEAFF
TRBJ2-3	.	TRBV7-2	many	TGTGCCAGCAGCTCGGGGGGCTACACAGATACGCAGTATTTT	CASSSGGYTDTQYF
TRBJ2-3	.	TRBV19	.	TGTGCCAGTAGTACTGGGGGCCCTTCCGTTGGCACAGATACGCAGTATTTT	CASSTGGPSVGTDTQYF
TRBJ2-1	TRBD1	TRBV6-5	many	TGTGCCAGCAGAAGGGACAGTTCTTCCTACAATGAGCAGTTCTTC	CASRRDSSSYNEQFF
TRBJ2-1	TRBD2	TRBV4-3	.	TGCGCCAGCAGCCGAGAGACTAGCGGGAGATACAATGAGCAGTTCTTC	CASSRETSGRYNEQFF